Given below is one T cell receptor beta chain in context. Its antigen remains unknown. The record originates from a study of T cell repertoires in cytomegalovirus infection. Germline V lookup: CDR1 SGHVS, CDR2 FQNEAQ. The CDR3 is 16 amino acids. Trimming removed 5 bases from V and 4 bases from J, with 18 bases in between. TCRdb called the reads again in MiXCR, with one record for every CDR3 protein. The sample comprises around 800,000 distinct CDR3 sequences, roughly 33% of which are singletons, and around 12% rests with the top ten. The rearrangement joins TRBV7-8 to TRBJ2-1, with D tentatively TRBD2 (5 bases). The receptor was isolated from a human donor in good health (CMV status not recorded). Some clones in this sample may be carry-over from other donors' samples. The specimen was cultured CD8+ T cells from PBMCs, collected from culture after CMV antigen stimulation. CDR3 region: CASSPREGSQYNEQFF. DNA for the CDR3: TGTGCCAGCAGCCCCCGCGAGGGCAGCCAATACAATGAGCAGTTCTTC. Full variable domain (outside the CDR3, taken from reference TRBV7-8 and TRBJ2-1): GAGVSQSPRYKVAKRGQDVALRCDPISGHVSLFWYQQALGQGPEFLTYFQNEAQLDKSGLPSDRFFAERPEGSVSTLKIQRTQQEDSAVYLCASSPREGSQYNEQFFGPGTRLTVL.